The 2 T cell receptor beta chains presented below share a single source sample, sequenced in a study of blood T cell repertoires in COVID-19. Data came from immunoSEQ multiplex PCR; TCRdb stores just in-frame clones and leaves some out. The repertoire holds 250,000 or so clones, with just over 85% as singletons. Material for sequencing was PBMCs or T cells enriched from blood (not recorded which). All receptors derive from a man between 40 and 49 years old who had recovered from COVID-19.

The gene calls are TRBV7-3 and TRBJ1-1, with D tentatively TRBD1 (5 bases). The CDR3 totals 14 residues. Germline V CDR1 and CDR2: SGHTA, FQGTGA. Trimming pared 2 bases from V and 5 bases from J, leaving 12 bases between. The CDR3 coding sequence is TGTGCCAGCAGCTTACTAGGGGATGGGACTGAAGCTTTCTTT. This translates into CASSLLGDGTEAFF. Using reference TRBV7-3 and TRBJ1-1 for the parts outside the CDR3, the full variable domain is GAGVSQTPSNKVTEKGKYVELRCDPISGHTALYWYRQSLGQGPEFLIYFQGTGAADDSGLPNDRFFAVRPEGSVSTLKIQRTERGDSAVYLCASSLLGDGTEAFFGQGTRLTVV.

The rearrangement links TRBV29-1 to TRBJ2-3; 12 positions match TRBD2. Trimming cost V 4 bases and J 0 bases; bases outside gene matches: 5. From germline, CDR1 is SQVTM and CDR2 ANQGSEA. This CDR3 has 16 amino acids. The CDR3 nucleotides read TGCAGCGTTGGGGGACTAGCGGGCGCTAGCACAGATACGCAGTATTTT. It codes for CSVGGLAGASTDTQYF.